This paragraph reports one TCR beta chain. Clones were read by immunoSEQ multiplex PCR, and TCRdb kept only the in-frame ones, dropping some. The sample comprises tens of thousands of clones, roughly four fifths of which are singletons, and over 25% rests with the top ten. Germline-derived CDR1 and CDR2 are LGHDT and YNNKEL (reference sequence). V lost 1 base and J lost 6, with 15 bases in between. This CDR3 is 15 amino acids long. The record originates from a study of blood T cell repertoires in COVID-19. About the research overall: Samples representing acute and convalescent COVID-19 were sourced from the United States, Italy and Spain. Sample material is recorded as cDNA or gDNA derived from T cells, B-cell-depleted T cells, or PBMCs.

This sequence was found in a human donor in a cohort sampled during active COVID-19. The sequenced sample consisted of peripheral blood. The chain has TRBV3-1 (or the pseudogene TRBV3-2) and TRBJ1-1; D ambiguous. In DNA, the CDR3 is TGTGCCAGCAGCCAAGGCGTCTCCCTAATCGCTGAAGCTTTCTTT. It encodes CASSQGVSLIAEAFF.